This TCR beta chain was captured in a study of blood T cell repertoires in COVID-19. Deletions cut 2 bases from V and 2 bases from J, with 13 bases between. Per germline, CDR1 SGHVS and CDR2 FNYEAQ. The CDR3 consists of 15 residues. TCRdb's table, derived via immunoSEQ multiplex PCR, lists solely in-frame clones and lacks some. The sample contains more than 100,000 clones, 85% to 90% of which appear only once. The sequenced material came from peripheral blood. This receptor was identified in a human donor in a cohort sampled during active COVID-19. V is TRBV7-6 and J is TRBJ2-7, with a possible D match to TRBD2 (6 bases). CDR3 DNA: TGTGCCAGCAGCTTAAGGGCGGGACTTGCCTACGAGCAGTACTTC. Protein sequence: CASSLRAGLAYEQYF.